These 16 T cell receptor beta chains were all obtained from the same sample, sequenced in a study of shared clonotypes between healthy human individuals. This table comes from immunoSEQ multiplex PCR, and its TCRdb copy is limited to in-frame clones, with some not included. The data show 2 million to 2.5 million clones, about 92% seen once. Source material: naive CD4+ T cells from PBMCs. Stated subset: CD45RA+ positively selected. These receptors all come from a young man in good health. Some clones in this sample may be carry-over from other donors' samples.

Details on this clone: This CDR3 is also generated by other DNA sequences in the sample. The J gene is TRBJ2-3, the V gene TRBV11-3; 9 bases are a match to TRBD1. After removal of 5 bases from V and 3 bases from J, the junction contained 3 bases not matched to a gene. The CDR3 sequence is 14 residues long. Germline values: CDR1 SGHNT, CDR2 YENEEA. The CDR3, as DNA: TGTGCCAGCAGCCCGGACAGGGGTACAGATACGCAGTATTTT. Its protein product is CASSPDRGTDTQYF.

The chain recombines TRBV5-4 with TRBJ2-1, with TRBD2 matching 7 bases. The CDR3 contains 17 residues. V lost 0 bases and J lost 11; bases outside the gene matches: 17. CDR1 SGHNT and CDR2 YYREEE come from the germline V gene (reference sequence). This CDR3 reads CASSLGRAGRNSAQQFF. Written as DNA, the CDR3 is TGTGCCAGCAGCTTGGGACGAGCGGGGAGGAACTCAGCCCAGCAGTTCTTC.

The chain links TRBV28 to TRBJ2-7, with D perhaps assigned TRBD1 or TRBD2 (5 bases each). V was clipped by 9 bases and J by 5 bases, with 20 bases between them. Germline loops: CDR1 MDHEN, CDR2 SYDVKM. The CDR3 runs to 14 residues. CDR3 nucleotide sequence: TGTGCCAGTCGTCGGGGCGGCTATGGGGACGAGCAGTACTTC. Residues: CASRRGGYGDEQYF.

The chain carries TRBV6-4 and TRBJ2-6; D may be TRBD1 or TRBD2 (7 bases each). This CDR3 is built from 17 residues. The V and J ends lost 3 bases and 1 base respectively, with 13 bases between them. From germline, CDR1 is MRHNA and CDR2 SNTAGT. The CDR3 protein is CASSDGRGLSGANVLTF. DNA for the CDR3: TGTGCCAGCAGTGATGGGAGGGGGCTGTCTGGGGCCAACGTCCTGACTTTC.

As concerns this clone: The same CDR3 is also encoded by other DNA sequences in this sample. The gene calls are TRBV5-1 and TRBJ2-1; D is unclear. The CDR3 extends over 14 amino acids. The V gene lost 0 bases and the J gene lost 5 bases, with 9 bases spanning the gap. Germline V gene sequence: CDR1 SGHRS, CDR2 YFSETQ. The CDR3 DNA reads as TGCGCCAGCAGCTTGGTTGGCGGAGACAATGAGCAGTTCTTC. Translated, it gives CASSLVGGDNEQFF.

There are a few counts of this clone. CDR3 nucleotide sequence: TGTGCCAGCAGCCATTTTAGACATGACTATGGCTACACCTTC. This encodes CASSHFRHDYGYTF. The V gene is TRBV7-9, the J gene TRBJ1-2; no reliable D call. Trimming removed 5 bases from V and 3 bases from J, with 13 bases in between. CDR1 and CDR2 (germline): SEHNR, FQNEAQ (reference sequence). The CDR3 is 14 residues long.

The chain carries TRBV5-1 and TRBJ2-7; a weak D match, TRBD1 (6 bases). The CDR3 contains 13 residues. CDR1 is SGHRS and CDR2 is YFSETQ in the germline V gene. With 5 bases removed from V and 2 bases from J, the gap between germline ends came to 11 bases. For the CDR3, the DNA is TGCGCCAGCAGGCTAGGACAGCCCTACGAGCAGTACTTC. Translating it yields CASRLGQPYEQYF.

Comments on this clone: This specimen includes other DNA sequences encoding the same CDR3. V and J are TRBV5-1 and TRBJ2-6, with a tentative D call TRBD2 (6 bases). V was clipped by 4 bases and J by 1 base, with 9 bases between them. Germline CDR1 reads SGHRS; CDR2 reads YFSETQ. The length of the CDR3 is 15 residues. The CDR3: CASSLGGSGANVLTF. The CDR3 nucleotides read TGCGCCAGCAGCCTGGGGGGTTCTGGGGCCAACGTCCTGACTTTC. The full variable domain, with the rest looked up from reference TRBV5-1 and TRBJ2-6, is KAGVTQTPRYLIKTRGQQVTLSCSPISGHRSVSWYQQTPGQGLQFLFEYFSETQRNKGNFPGRFSGRQFSNSRSEMNVSTLELGDSALYLCASSLGGSGANVLTFGAGSRLTVL.

The V and J genes are TRBV5-1 and TRBJ2-3; 9 nucleotides align to TRBD2. Germline CDR1 and CDR2: SGHRS and YFSETQ. J gave up 2 bases and V 4 bases, and 14 bases lay outside the gene matches. The CDR3 runs to 18 residues. CDR3 bases: TGCGCCAGCAGCCCCGGGACTCTTGCGGGAGGGGTCACAGATACGCAGTATTTT. This translates into CASSPGTLAGGVTDTQYF.

The rearrangement joins TRBV6-1 to TRBJ2-2, with 8 bases matching TRBD2. J lost 6 bases, V lost 2 bases, and 5 bases had no gene match. The CDR3 is 15 residues long. The V gene's germline CDR1 is MNHNS and CDR2 SASEGT. CDR3 DNA sequence: TGTGCCAGCAGTGAAACCGGACTAGCCTCCGGGGAGCTGTTTTTT. This gives the protein CASSETGLASGELFF.

The gene calls are TRBV6-1 and TRBJ1-1, with D perhaps matching TRBD1 (6 bases). The germline V gene has CDR1 MNHNS and CDR2 SASEGT. CDR3 length equals 16 residues. Trimming left V 2 bases short and J 1 base short, with 14 bases between. CDR3 sequence: CASSEWRTDSNTEAFF. In nucleotides, the CDR3 is TGTGCCAGCAGTGAATGGAGGACAGACTCGAACACTGAAGCTTTCTTT.

The chain uses TRBV7-2 and TRBJ1-2; D is unclear. Germline V gives CDR1 SGHTA, CDR2 FQGNSA. This CDR3 contains 13 residues. The V gene lost 2 bases and the J gene lost 4 bases, with 8 bases spanning the gap. The CDR3: CASSLRRPYGYTF. CDR3 coding DNA: TGTGCCAGCAGCTTAAGACGTCCCTATGGCTACACCTTC.

The genes are TRBV9 and TRBJ2-1; D is undetermined. V lost 0 bases and J lost 0, with 10 bases in between. This CDR3 spans 16 amino acids. Germline V gene sequence: CDR1 SGDLS, CDR2 YYNGEE. For the CDR3, the DNA is TGTGCCAGCAGCGTAGACGCCAGTCCCTCCTACAATGAGCAGTTCTTC. It codes for CASSVDASPSYNEQFF.

The V gene is TRBV2, the J gene TRBJ2-7; possible D gene TRBD1, 6 bases. The V and J ends lost 9 bases and 6 bases respectively, with 15 bases between them. CDR1 and CDR2 from the germline V gene are SNHLY and FYNNEI. The CDR3 is 12 amino acids. CDR3 in DNA: TGTGCCAGACAAAGACTCAGGGGCGAGCAGTACTTC. Its translation: CARQRLRGEQYF.

The chain has TRBV5-6 and TRBJ1-2; D gene unclear. From germline, CDR1 is SGHDT and CDR2 YYEEEE. The V end was cut by 0 bases, the J end by 6 bases, with 9 bases between. The CDR3 runs 13 residues. CDR3 region: CASSLAGFDGYTF. In nucleotides, the CDR3 is TGTGCCAGCAGCTTGGCGGGGTTCGATGGCTACACCTTC.

The chain recombines TRBV5-4 with TRBJ2-1, with D perhaps TRBD2 (7 bases). The germline gives CDR1 SGHNT, CDR2 YYREEE (reference sequence). This CDR3 has 16 residues. Trimming took off 3 bases at V and 7 bases at J, with 20 bases between the two ends. The CDR3 region has the DNA TGTGCCAGCAGCTGGGGAGGGGGGGAAAGAAGGAATGAGCAGTTCTTC. The encoded protein is CASSWGGGERRNEQFF.